This T cell receptor (beta chain) derives from a study of T cell responses to AZD1222 COVID-19 vaccine. The CDR3 runs 15 residues. Germline loops: CDR1 SGHTA, CDR2 FQGNSA. Trimming shortened V by 7 bases and J by 4 bases, and 20 bases separated the two germline ends. Only in-frame clones appear in the TCRdb table, and some are missing; sequencing was by immunoSEQ multiplex PCR. The sample holds fewer than 100,000 clones, about 88% seen once. Of note for this clone: What it recognizes is unknown.

Study conclusions and caveats: The sample set comprised mostly white British donors with more females, and clonal diversity was possibly underestimated.

This specimen consisted of peripheral blood, obtained on day 0 of AZD1222 vaccination. This TCR was recovered from an adult in good health. The chain employs TRBV7-2 and TRBJ2-7, with D perhaps matching TRBD1 or TRBD2 (6 bases each). For the CDR3, the DNA is TGTGCCAGCAACCTAGGGGGACTCATGCCGTACGAGCAGTACTTC. It translates to CASNLGGLMPYEQYF.